Shown below are 2 T cell receptor beta chains from a single sample sequenced in a study of identical twins. Each CDR3 protein gets one entry after TCRdb re-called the 5' RACE reads with MiXCR. The sample has about 340,000 distinct CDR3 sequences; roughly 12% are singletons. This sample also belongs to another study, concerning yellow fever vaccine responses in identical twins.

Sample: CD8+ T cells sorted from blood. These receptors originate from a woman between 18 and 29 years old in good health.

The CDR3 DNA is TGCAGTGCTAGAGATAGGGAGGCTAGCGGGAGTTTGTACGAGCAGTACTTC. Its protein product is CSARDREASGSLYEQYF. The chain joins TRBV20-1 to TRBJ2-7; 10 positions agree with TRBD2. The CDR3 spans 17 residues. CDR1 and CDR2 from the germline V gene are DFQATT and SNEGSKA (reference sequence). The V segment lost 0 bases and the J segment 4 bases; nucleotides outside the gene matches: 12.

This clonotype was observed a few times. The chain's CDR3 is CATSDRLGTGETDTQYF. The CDR3 coding sequence is TGTGCCACCAGTGACCGGCTTGGGACAGGGGAAACAGATACGCAGTATTTT. The genes are TRBV24-1 and TRBJ2-3; 10 bases align to TRBD1. The V gene end was trimmed by 4 bases and the J gene end by 3 bases; junction bases not matched to a gene: 9. This CDR3 comprises 17 residues. Germline V gene sequence: CDR1 KGHDR, CDR2 SFDVKD.